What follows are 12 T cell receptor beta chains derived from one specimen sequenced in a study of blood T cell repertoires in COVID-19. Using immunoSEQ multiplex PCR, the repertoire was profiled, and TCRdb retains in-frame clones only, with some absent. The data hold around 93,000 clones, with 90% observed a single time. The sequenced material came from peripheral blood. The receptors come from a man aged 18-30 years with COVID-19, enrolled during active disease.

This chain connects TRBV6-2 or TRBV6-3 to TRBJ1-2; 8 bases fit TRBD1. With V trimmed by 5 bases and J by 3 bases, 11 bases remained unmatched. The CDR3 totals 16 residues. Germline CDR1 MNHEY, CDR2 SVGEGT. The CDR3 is CASSPLRAGGDYGYTF. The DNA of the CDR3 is TGTGCCAGCAGTCCCCTACGGGCAGGGGGCGACTATGGCTACACCTTC.

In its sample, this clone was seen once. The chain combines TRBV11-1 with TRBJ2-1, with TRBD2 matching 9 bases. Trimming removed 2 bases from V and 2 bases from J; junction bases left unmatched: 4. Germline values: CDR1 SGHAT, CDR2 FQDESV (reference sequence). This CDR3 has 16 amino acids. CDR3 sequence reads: CASSLRGGRAYNEQFF. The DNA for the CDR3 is TGTGCCAGCAGCTTAAGGGGCGGGAGGGCCTACAATGAGCAGTTCTTC.

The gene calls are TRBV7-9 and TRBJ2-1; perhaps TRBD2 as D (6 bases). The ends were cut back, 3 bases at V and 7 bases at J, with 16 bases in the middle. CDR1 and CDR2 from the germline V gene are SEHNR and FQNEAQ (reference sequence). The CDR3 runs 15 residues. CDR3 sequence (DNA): TGTGCCAGCAGCTTCCGGGAGAGTAGGTGGAATGAGCAGTTCTTC. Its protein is CASSFRESRWNEQFF. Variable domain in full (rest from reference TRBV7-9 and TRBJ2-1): DTGVSQNPRHKITKRGQNVTFRCDPISEHNRLYWYRQTLGQGPEFLTYFQNEAQLEKSRLLSDRFSAERPKGSFSTLEIQRTEQGDSAMYLCASSFRESRWNEQFFGPGTRLTVL.

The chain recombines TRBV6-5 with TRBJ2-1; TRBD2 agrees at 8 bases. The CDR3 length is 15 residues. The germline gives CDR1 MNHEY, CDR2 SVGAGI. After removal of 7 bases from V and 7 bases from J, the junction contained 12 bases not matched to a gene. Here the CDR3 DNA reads TGTGCCAGCATCCTAAGCGGGGGCCCTGGGAATGAGCAGTTCTTC. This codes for CASILSGGPGNEQFF.

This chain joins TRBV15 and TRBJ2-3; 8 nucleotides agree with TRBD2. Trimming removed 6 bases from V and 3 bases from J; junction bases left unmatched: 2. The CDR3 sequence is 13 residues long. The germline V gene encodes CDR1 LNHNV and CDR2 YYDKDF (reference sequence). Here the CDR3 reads CATRTSGTDTQYF. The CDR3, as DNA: TGTGCCACCAGAACTAGCGGAACAGATACGCAGTATTTT.

The CDR3 nucleotides are TGTGCCTGGAGTGTACTAGCGGGATTCAATGAGCAGTTCTTC. It encodes CAWSVLAGFNEQFF. The V gene is TRBV30, the J gene TRBJ2-1; 10 bases align to TRBD2. Per the germline V gene, CDR1 is GTSNPN and CDR2 is SVGIG (reference sequence). This CDR3 has 14 amino acids. The ends lost 0 bases at V and 6 bases at J; junction bases unmatched: 2.

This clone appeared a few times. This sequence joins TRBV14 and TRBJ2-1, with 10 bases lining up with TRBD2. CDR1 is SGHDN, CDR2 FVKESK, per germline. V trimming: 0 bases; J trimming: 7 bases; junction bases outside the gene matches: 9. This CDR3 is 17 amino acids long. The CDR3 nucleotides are TGTGCCAGCAGCCAAGATGGCCTCGGACTAGCGGCAAATGAGCAGTTCTTC. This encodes CASSQDGLGLAANEQFF.

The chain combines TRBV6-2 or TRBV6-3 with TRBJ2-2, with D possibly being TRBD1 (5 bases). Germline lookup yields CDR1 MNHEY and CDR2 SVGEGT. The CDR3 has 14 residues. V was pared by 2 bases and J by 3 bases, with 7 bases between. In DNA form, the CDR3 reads TGTGCCAGCAGTTACGGACATGACACCGGGGAGCTGTTTTTT. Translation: CASSYGHDTGELFF.

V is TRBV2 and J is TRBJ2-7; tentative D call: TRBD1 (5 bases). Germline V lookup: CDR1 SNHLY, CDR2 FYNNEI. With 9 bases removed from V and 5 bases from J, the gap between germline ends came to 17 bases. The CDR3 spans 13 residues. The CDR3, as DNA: TGTGCCAGTAGTCCCAGGGTTCGGCACGAGCAGTACTTC. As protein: CASSPRVRHEQYF. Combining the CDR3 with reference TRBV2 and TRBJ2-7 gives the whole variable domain EPEVTQTPSHQVTQMGQEVILRCVPISNHLYFYWYRQILGQKVEFLVSFYNNEISEKSEIFDDQFSVERPDGSNFTLKIRSTKLEDSAMYFCASSPRVRHEQYFGPGTRLTVT.

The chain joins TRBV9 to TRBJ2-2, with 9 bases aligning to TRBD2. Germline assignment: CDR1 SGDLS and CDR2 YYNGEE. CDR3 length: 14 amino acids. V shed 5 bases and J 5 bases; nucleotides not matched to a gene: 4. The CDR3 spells CASSASGVTGELFF. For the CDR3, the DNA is TGTGCCAGCAGTGCTAGCGGGGTTACCGGGGAGCTGTTTTTT.

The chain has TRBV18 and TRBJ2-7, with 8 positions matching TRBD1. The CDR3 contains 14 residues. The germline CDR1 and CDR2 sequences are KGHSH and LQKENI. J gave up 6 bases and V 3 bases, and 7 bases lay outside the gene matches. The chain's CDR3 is CASSPPGQVGEQYF. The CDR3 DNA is TGTGCCAGCTCACCTCCGGGACAGGTGGGCGAGCAGTACTTC.

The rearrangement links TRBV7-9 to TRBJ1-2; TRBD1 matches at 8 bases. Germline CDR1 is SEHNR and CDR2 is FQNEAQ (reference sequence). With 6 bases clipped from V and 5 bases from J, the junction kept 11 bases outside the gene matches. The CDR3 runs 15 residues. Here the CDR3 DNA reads TGTGCCAGCAGGGCTACCGGGACAGGTCCGTATGGCTACACCTTC. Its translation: CASRATGTGPYGYTF.